The 12 T cell receptor beta chains presented below share a single source sample, sequenced in a study of beta chain features in type 1 diabetes. Expressed TCRB transcripts were sequenced after all isolated RNA was converted to cDNA. Some clones are missing from TCRdb's copy, which holds only in-frame ones; the method was immunoSEQ multiplex PCR. The sample holds 250,000 or so clones, 25% to 35% seen once. Sequenced material: central memory CD4+ T cells from blood. The receptors shown here come from a man in his thirties or forties in good health.

This clone was seen a few times. The chain employs TRBV29-1 and TRBJ2-3; 9 bases match TRBD2. Germline CDR1 reads SQVTM; CDR2 reads ANQGSEA. V lost 1 base and J lost 2; bases outside the gene matches: 7. The CDR3 has 16 residues. The CDR3 sequence: CSVEGSGGPNTDTQYF. Here the CDR3 DNA reads TGCAGCGTTGAAGGTAGCGGGGGCCCAAACACAGATACGCAGTATTTT.

A few counts support this clone. The V and J genes are TRBV2 and TRBJ1-6; D is unresolved. The CDR3 loop spans 12 amino acids. Germline-derived CDR1 and CDR2 are SNHLY and FYNNEI. Trimming removed 4 bases from V and 13 bases from J, with 11 bases in between. The CDR3 loop reads CASSVLRDPLHF. In nucleotides, the CDR3 is TGTGCCAGCAGTGTCCTTAGGGATCCCCTCCACTTT.

The rearrangement uses TRBV5-1 and TRBJ2-3; the match to TRBD2 covers 8 bases. Germline trimming cut 2 bases from V and 0 bases from J; bases unmatched to any gene: 5. This CDR3 contains 16 residues. In germline, CDR1 is SGHRS, CDR2 YFSETQ. The CDR3 sequence: CASSFIAGHSTDTQYF. The CDR3 bases are TGCGCCAGCAGCTTTATAGCGGGGCATAGCACAGATACGCAGTATTTT.

This clone was picked up many times. The chain employs TRBV6-1 and TRBJ2-5, with a weak D call TRBD1 (5 bases). Germline CDR1 and CDR2: MNHNS and SASEGT. This CDR3 region has 14 residues. With 3 bases removed from V and 4 bases from J, the gap between germline ends came to 12 bases. CDR3 nucleotide sequence: TGTGCCAGCAGTGATGGCTCTAGGGGAGAGACCCAGTACTTC. Protein: CASSDGSRGETQYF.

This sequence joins TRBV28 and TRBJ2-1, with a tentative D call TRBD2 (6 bases). This CDR3 comprises 11 residues. The germline CDR1 and CDR2 sequences are MDHEN and SYDVKM. V lost 6 bases, J lost 15 bases, and 15 bases lay in between. This CDR3 reads CASRGQREWFF. The CDR3 bases are TGTGCCAGCAGGGGGCAACGGGAGTGGTTCTTC.

The table lists this clone with a few counts. In DNA, the CDR3 is TGCAGCGTTAAAACCGGGACAGGGGCCTCCTACGAGCAGTACTTC. As protein: CSVKTGTGASYEQYF. The J gene is TRBJ2-7, the V gene TRBV29-1; 10 nucleotides match TRBD1. Trimming removed 5 bases from V and 0 bases from J; junction bases left unmatched: 7. The germline V gene has CDR1 SQVTM and CDR2 ANQGSEA. The CDR3 loop spans 15 amino acids.

The chain joins TRBV7-9 to TRBJ1-5; D perhaps matches TRBD1 (6 bases). Germline V gene lookup returns CDR1 SEHNR and CDR2 FQNEAQ (reference sequence). The CDR3 contains 16 residues. The V end lost 1 base, the J end lost 2 bases, and 12 bases lay between the germline ends. The CDR3 DNA reads TGTGCCAGCAGCTTAGTTGGCAGGGGTGGCAATCAGCCCCAGCATTTT. Translation gives CASSLVGRGGNQPQHF.

This chain joins TRBV7-2 and TRBJ1-2; 9 bases are shared with TRBD1. CDR3 length: 15 residues. V trimming: 5 bases; J trimming: 8 bases; junction bases outside the gene matches: 12. In germline, CDR1 is SGHTA, CDR2 FQGNSA. The CDR3 sequence is CASSRFTRTGDGYTF. In DNA, the CDR3 is TGTGCCAGCAGCCGATTTACCCGGACAGGGGACGGCTACACCTTC.

This clone was picked up a small number of times. J is TRBJ1-5 and V is TRBV5-6; D is undetermined. Trimming cost V 0 bases and J 6 bases, with 10 bases left between them. The germline V gene has CDR1 SGHDT and CDR2 YYEEEE. The CDR3 totals 14 residues. CDR3 DNA sequence: TGTGCCAGCAGCTTGGGTCAGCTCAGTCAGCCCCAGCATTTT. This codes for CASSLGQLSQPQHF.

CDR3 sequence: CASSLRTRRDTQYF. In nucleotides, the CDR3 is TGTGCCAGCAGCCTGAGGACTAGGCGGGATACGCAGTATTTT. This chain uses TRBV5-6 with TRBJ2-3, with 7 nucleotides matching TRBD2. Germline trimming cut 4 bases from V and 6 bases from J; bases unmatched to any gene: 8. Germline V lookup: CDR1 SGHDT, CDR2 YYEEEE. The CDR3 loop spans 14 amino acids.

The rearrangement links TRBV7-9 to TRBJ2-7, with 7 bases that match TRBD2. Germline V gene lookup returns CDR1 SEHNR and CDR2 FQNEAQ (reference sequence). The CDR3 contains 15 residues. V lost 1 base, J lost 0 bases, and 3 bases stayed unmatched. The CDR3 DNA sequence: TGTGCCAGCAGCTTAGAGCGGGGCGACTCCTACGAGCAGTACTTC. Translated: CASSLERGDSYEQYF.

This clone was seen only a few times. V usage is TRBV10-3 and J usage is TRBJ2-5, with a tentative D call TRBD2 (6 bases). The length of the CDR3 is 12 residues. V lost 10 bases and J 1 base, leaving 10 bases between the germline ends. Germline V CDR1 and CDR2: ENHRY, SYGVKD. CDR3 in DNA: TGTGCCACCCGGGAGAGCCAAGAGACCCAGTACTTC. As protein: CATRESQETQYF.